This T cell receptor (beta chain) derives from a study of T cells after yellow fever vaccination. TCRdb re-analysed the 5' RACE reads in MiXCR, keeping a single row per CDR3 protein. The sample contains 350,000 to 450,000 distinct CDR3 sequences, roughly a sixth of which appear only once. Deletions cut 4 bases from V and 0 bases from J, with 15 bases between. CDR1 SNHLY and CDR2 FYNNEI come from the germline V gene. This CDR3 region has 16 residues. The chain recombines TRBV2 with TRBJ1-1; a weak D match, TRBD1 (5 bases). This TCR came from a man younger than 30 who received the YFV17D yellow fever vaccine. The sample here was PBMCs, taken before the yellow fever booster vaccination. Written as DNA, the CDR3 is TGTGCCAGCAGTGCCAGGGAACTATTTCTGAACACTGAAGCTTTCTTT. Translated: CASSARELFLNTEAFF.